These T cell receptor beta chains were read from a single sample in a study of blood T cell repertoires in COVID-19. Sequencing used immunoSEQ multiplex PCR; TCRdb keeps in-frame clones, though not all of them. The sample carries about 100,000 clones, 90% recorded once. The sequenced material came from peripheral blood. These receptors all stem from a man aged 45-60 years with acute or convalescent COVID-19. Both conserved end residues are part of each CDR3. The order of the fields is J gene, clone size, D gene, V gene, CDR3 protein, CDR3 DNA. D genes are given only for firm matches. Size is stated for part of the rows, as once, few or many counts, or as a class when the clone is expanded.

TRBJ2-2 NA NA TRBV19 CASRPGARTGELFF TGTGCCAGTAGACCAGGGGCGAGGACCGGGGAGCTGTTTTTT
TRBJ2-3 NA TRBD1 TRBV7-2 CASTLTGGERILDTQYF TGTGCCAGCACTCTGACAGGGGGCGAGAGGATATTAGATACGCAGTATTTT
TRBJ2-7 NA TRBD1 TRBV5-1 CASSFGRGPLEQYF TGCGCCAGCAGCTTCGGCAGGGGGCCTTTGGAGCAGTACTTC
TRBJ2-7 NA NA TRBV10-3 CAISPLIGDSYEQYF TGTGCCATCAGTCCCCTCATTGGAGATTCCTACGAGCAGTACTTC
TRBJ2-1 NA TRBD2 TRBV10-1 CASSEFAGGGSNEQFF TGCGCCAGCAGTGAGTTTGCGGGAGGCGGTAGCAATGAGCAGTTCTTC
TRBJ2-4 NA TRBD2 TRBV9 CASSSTGLAGSAVQYF TGTGCCAGCAGCTCTACGGGACTAGCGGGATCGGCGGTTCAGTACTTC
TRBJ1-1 NA NA TRBV13 CASSILPRVLNSFMNTEAFF TGTGCCAGCAGCATTTTGCCCCGGGTCCTCAATTCCTTTATGAACACTGAAGCTTTCTTT
TRBJ1-2 NA TRBD1 TRBV5-1 CASSSGQGAGYTF TGCGCCAGCAGCTCGGGACAGGGGGCTGGCTACACCTTC
TRBJ2-1 NA NA TRBV7-7 CASSLGLGVARNNEQFF TGTGCCAGCAGCTTAGGACTAGGTGTAGCACGGAACAATGAGCAGTTCTTC
TRBJ2-3 NA NA TRBV27 CASCAGTSTDTQYF TGTGCCAGCTGCGCGGGAACGAGCACAGATACGCAGTATTTT
TRBJ2-7 NA TRBD2 TRBV19 CASRGPGLAGGYEQYF TGTGCCAGTAGGGGCCCGGGACTAGCGGGAGGGTACGAGCAGTACTTC
TRBJ2-7 NA NA TRBV23-1 CASSQGQTYEQYF TGCGCCAGCAGTCAAGGACAGACCTACGAGCAGTACTTC
TRBJ1-1 NA TRBD1 TRBV24-1 CATSDPGQGARAFF TGTGCCACCAGTGACCCGGGACAGGGGGCGCGAGCTTTCTTT
TRBJ2-4 once NA TRBV27 CASSLSRQASPQNIQYF TGTGCCAGCAGTTTATCTCGACAGGCCTCCCCTCAAAACATTCAGTACTTC
TRBJ2-1 NA NA TRBV5-4 CASTPGPVAPNEQFF TGTGCCAGCACCCCTGGGCCAGTGGCCCCCAATGAGCAGTTCTTC
TRBJ2-7 NA NA TRBV7-9 CASSLAGRGGDEQYF TGTGCCAGCAGCTTGGCAGGCCGAGGGGGGGACGAGCAGTACTTC
TRBJ1-4 NA TRBD1 TRBV6-5 CASYRGPNEKLFF TGTGCCAGCTACAGGGGGCCTAATGAAAAACTGTTTTTT
TRBJ2-3 NA NA TRBV10-3 CAISDRGPGTDTQYF TGTGCCATCAGTGATCGGGGTCCGGGCACAGATACGCAGTATTTT
TRBJ1-2 NA TRBD1 TRBV6-2/TRBV6-3 CASSYSGTGLGYTF TGTGCCAGCAGTTACTCGGGGACAGGGCTTGGCTACACCTTC
TRBJ1-5 few NA TRBV28 CASSFLGRGNQPQHF TGTGCCAGCAGTTTCCTTGGGCGTGGGAATCAGCCCCAGCATTTT
TRBJ1-6 NA NA TRBV5-1 CASSLWARAEGGSPLHF TGCGCCAGCAGCTTGTGGGCCCGGGCAGAGGGCGGTTCACCCCTCCACTTT
TRBJ2-5 once TRBD2 TRBV19 CASSISSGRVETQYF TGTGCCAGTAGTATCTCTAGCGGGAGGGTAGAGACCCAGTACTTC
TRBJ1-4 NA TRBD1 TRBV30 CAWSIRGVTIEKLFF TGTGCCTGGAGTATCAGGGGGGTCACGATTGAAAAACTGTTTTTT
TRBJ1-2 NA NA TRBV4-1 CASSQDPGGDYGYTF TGCGCCAGCAGCCAAGATCCGGGGGGGGACTATGGCTACACCTTC
TRBJ1-4 NA NA TRBV12-3/TRBV12-4 CASSFGGGKLFF TGTGCCAGCAGTTTTGGGGGGGGAAAACTGTTTTTT
TRBJ2-3 NA NA TRBV6-5 CASSYTAATDTQYF TGTGCCAGCAGTTACACGGCGGCCACAGATACGCAGTATTTT
TRBJ2-1 few TRBD1 TRBV24-1 CATSDSGQGSNEQFF TGTGCCACCAGTGATTCGGGACAGGGTTCCAATGAGCAGTTCTTC
TRBJ1-1 few TRBD1 TRBV12-3/TRBV12-4 CASSSKGAIRAFF TGTGCCAGCAGTTCGAAGGGGGCAATAAGAGCTTTCTTT
TRBJ2-2 NA TRBD1 TRBV5-4 CASSAGQGRVGGELFF TGTGCCAGCAGCGCAGGACAGGGACGGGTTGGCGGGGAGCTGTTTTTT
TRBJ1-1 NA NA TRBV27 CASRPGNTEAFF TGTGCCAGCAGACCGGGGAACACTGAAGCTTTCTTT
TRBJ1-1 NA NA TRBV11-2 CASSLDRVLGTEAFF TGTGCCAGCAGCTTAGACAGGGTCCTTGGCACTGAAGCTTTCTTT
TRBJ2-1 NA NA TRBV11-2 CASSLPTGVQDNEQFF TGTGCCAGCAGCTTACCGACGGGAGTTCAGGATAATGAGCAGTTCTTC
TRBJ2-1 NA TRBD2 TRBV7-6 CASSPTSGSIYNEQFF TGTGCCAGCAGCCCTACCAGCGGGAGTATCTACAATGAGCAGTTCTTC
TRBJ1-2 NA NA TRBV9 CASSVDRNYGYTF TGTGCCAGCAGCGTTGACAGAAACTATGGCTACACCTTC
TRBJ1-4 NA TRBD1 TRBV9 CASSVTGEAEKLFF TGTGCCAGCAGCGTAACAGGGGAGGCTGAAAAACTGTTTTTT
TRBJ1-1 medium-sized NA TRBV7-9 CASSLQGAGTEAFF TGTGCCAGCAGCTTACAAGGGGCCGGCACTGAAGCTTTCTTT
TRBJ2-7 few NA TRBV5-1 CASSLSGGVAYEQYF TGCGCCAGCAGCCTCAGCGGTGGGGTCGCCTACGAGCAGTACTTC
TRBJ2-3 NA NA TRBV7-7 CASSLGAGPAGDTQYF TGTGCCAGCAGCTTAGGGGCAGGCCCAGCGGGAGATACGCAGTATTTT
TRBJ2-7 NA NA TRBV19 CASISKSYEQYF TGTGCCAGTATTAGCAAGTCCTACGAGCAGTACTTC
TRBJ2-1 NA NA TRBV12-5 CASGVDGFKKREQFF TGTGCTAGTGGAGTGGACGGGTTCAAAAAGCGGGAGCAGTTCTTC
TRBJ2-1 once TRBD2 TRBV9 CASGREGNEQFF TGTGCCAGCGGGAGGGAAGGGAATGAGCAGTTCTTC
TRBJ1-2 NA NA TRBV4-3 CASSQDLTPGGGYTF TGCGCCAGCAGCCAAGATCTAACCCCGGGCGGGGGCTACACCTTC
TRBJ2-5 NA TRBD1 TRBV11-3 CASSSGTGGWETQYF TGTGCCAGCAGCTCCGGGACAGGGGGCTGGGAGACCCAGTACTTC
TRBJ1-2 few TRBD1 TRBV5-4 CASSSPGQGIGGYTF TGTGCCAGCAGCTCGCCGGGACAGGGCATCGGGGGCTACACCTTC
TRBJ1-4 NA TRBD1 TRBV5-1 CASSLGTGLNEKLFF TGCGCCAGCAGCTTGGGGACAGGGCTGAATGAAAAACTGTTTTTT
TRBJ2-3 NA TRBD2 TRBV27 CASSPILAGVNPDTQYF TGTGCCAGCAGTCCGATCCTAGCGGGAGTAAACCCAGATACGCAGTATTTT
TRBJ1-3 NA TRBD1 TRBV19 CASKRTGELGNTIYF TGTGCCAGTAAAAGGACAGGGGAGCTCGGAAACACCATATATTTT
TRBJ1-1 NA TRBD1 TRBV19 CASREDRGQTEAFF TGTGCCAGTAGAGAGGACAGGGGGCAAACTGAAGCTTTCTTT
TRBJ2-7 once NA TRBV7-9 CASSLVANLREQYF TGTGCCAGCAGCTTAGTAGCGAACCTAAGGGAGCAGTACTTC
TRBJ2-7 NA TRBD2 TRBV7-6 CASSLGSGGTYEQYF TGTGCCAGCAGCTTAGGATCGGGAGGTACCTACGAGCAGTACTTC
TRBJ1-2 NA TRBD1 TRBV5-8 CASSSGQGRYGYTF TGTGCCAGCAGCTCCGGACAGGGAAGGTATGGCTACACCTTC
TRBJ2-1 NA TRBD1 TRBV5-1 CASSRDRDYNEQFF TGCGCCAGCAGTCGGGACAGGGACTACAATGAGCAGTTCTTC
TRBJ2-1 NA TRBD2 TRBV4-2 CASSQVRASGTGMEFF TGTGCCAGCAGCCAAGTAAGGGCTAGCGGGACCGGGATGGAGTTCTTC
TRBJ1-6 NA NA TRBV21-1 CASSSRQGVNSPLHF TGTGCCAGCAGCAGCAGACAGGGTGTGAATTCACCCCTCCACTTT
TRBJ2-7 NA NA TRBV29-1 CSVKSRASTYEQYF TGCAGCGTTAAAAGCCGGGCTAGCACCTACGAGCAGTACTTC
TRBJ1-5 NA TRBD1 TRBV19 CASSTRTGQQPQHF TGTGCCAGTAGTACAAGGACAGGGCAACAGCCCCAGCATTTT
TRBJ2-7 once TRBD1 TRBV5-1 CASSFAQGVFNEQYF TGCGCCAGCAGCTTTGCGCAGGGGGTCTTCAACGAGCAGTACTTC
TRBJ2-7 NA TRBD1 TRBV4-1 CASSRFKPGQGNDEQYF TGCGCCAGCAGCAGATTCAAACCGGGACAGGGAAATGACGAGCAGTACTTC
TRBJ2-1 NA TRBD1 TRBV5-1 CASSLGGQGASEQFF TGCGCCAGCAGCTTGGGAGGACAGGGGGCGAGTGAGCAGTTCTTC
TRBJ1-3 NA NA TRBV11-2 CASSIQGVNTIYF TGTGCCAGCAGCATTCAGGGTGTAAACACCATATATTTT